This T cell receptor beta chain was found in a study of shared clonotypes between healthy human individuals. As for the study in general: The study used three CD4 naive, three CD4 memory, two CD8 naive and one CD8 memory plate per donor. Study conclusions and caveats: In general, naive subsets displayed greater estimated richness than memory subsets did. Only blood samples were collected, and tissue repertoires likely differ.

CD45RO negativity and positive selection for CCR7 defined naive CD8 cells, a population that excluded terminally differentiated effector memory CD45RA+ cells. Donors included only healthy HIV-negative adults lacking recent acute infections or vaccinations. V dropped 7 bases and J dropped 5 bases, with 27 bases sitting between them. The length of the CDR3 is 17 residues. Germline CDR1 reads MDHEN; CDR2 reads SYDVKM. Turning to this clone: The antigen is not known.

Sequenced by immunoSEQ multiplex PCR; TCRdb stores in-frame clones only, minus some. The sample consists of approximately 2,000,000 clones, over 85% of them appearing once. The rearrangement joins TRBV28 to TRBJ2-7, with D possibly TRBD2 on 6 matching bases. Sequencing used naive CD8+ T cells from PBMCs. This receptor was identified in a man between 18 and 35 years old in good health. Some clones in this sample may be carry-over from other donors' samples. CDR3 residues: CASTITGPSWGGHEQYF. The CDR3 nucleotides read TGTGCCAGCACCATTACGGGGCCCTCGTGGGGAGGCCACGAGCAGTACTTC.